Following are 32 T cell receptor beta chains from one sample sequenced in a study of blood T cell repertoires in COVID-19. Sequencing was performed with immunoSEQ multiplex PCR; in TCRdb, only in-frame clones are kept and a portion is missing. The sample contains over 110,000 clones, 84% of which appear only once. Sequences were obtained from peripheral blood. Receptors were obtained from a man in his 60s with active or convalescent COVID-19.

The chain is built from TRBV7-9 and TRBJ1-2, with TRBD1 identical over 10 bases. The CDR3 is 15 residues long. Trimming cost V 5 bases and J 8 bases; bases outside gene matches: 11. CDR1 is SEHNR and CDR2 is FQNEAQ in the germline V gene (reference sequence). CDR3 DNA: TGTGCCAGCAGCCCCCGGGACAGGGGTCCCATCGGCTACACCTTC. Its protein product is CASSPRDRGPIGYTF.

The rearrangement uses TRBV5-1 and TRBJ2-3, with a weak D call TRBD2 (5 bases). Germline values: CDR1 SGHRS, CDR2 YFSETQ. Trimming left V 3 bases short and J 6 bases short, with 14 bases between. This CDR3 contains 14 residues. The CDR3 here is CASSSPGFGDTQYF. As DNA, the CDR3 is TGCGCCAGCAGCTCCCCGGGGTTTGGGGATACGCAGTATTTT. Complete variable domain (other parts from reference TRBV5-1 and TRBJ2-3): KAGVTQTPRYLIKTRGQQVTLSCSPISGHRSVSWYQQTPGQGLQFLFEYFSETQRNKGNFPGRFSGRQFSNSRSEMNVSTLELGDSALYLCASSSPGFGDTQYFGPGTRLTVL.

The V and J genes are TRBV7-9 and TRBJ2-1; a possible D gene is TRBD1 (5 bases). Trimming took off 1 base at V and 2 bases at J, with 9 bases between the two ends. The germline CDR1 and CDR2 sequences are SEHNR and FQNEAQ (reference sequence). This CDR3 has 15 residues. The CDR3 DNA follows: TGTGCCAGCAGCTTAGACAGGACCGCCTACAATGAGCAGTTCTTC. Encoded protein: CASSLDRTAYNEQFF.

The chain's CDR3 is CASSQESQGGTDTQYF. Written as DNA, the CDR3 is TGTGCCAGCAGCCAAGAAAGTCAGGGTGGGACAGATACGCAGTATTTT. This rearrangement joins TRBV3-1 (or the pseudogene TRBV3-2) to TRBJ2-3; D possibly corresponds to TRBD1 (5 bases). This CDR3 is built from 16 residues. The ends were cut back, 0 bases at V and 3 bases at J, with 13 bases in the middle. In germline, CDR1 is LGHDT, CDR2 YNNKEL (reference sequence).

The chain recombines TRBV6-5 with TRBJ2-7; 7 nucleotides align to TRBD1. Germline V gene lookup returns CDR1 MNHEY and CDR2 SVGAGI. There are 13 residues in the CDR3. J gave up 4 bases and V 0 bases, and 0 bases lay outside the gene matches. This CDR3 is CASSYSTGYEQYF. CDR3 coding DNA: TGTGCCAGCAGTTACTCGACAGGGTACGAGCAGTACTTC.

The chain couples TRBV29-1 to TRBJ2-5, with 7 bases fitting TRBD1. The CDR3 runs to 14 residues. Germline V gene data show CDR1 as SQVTM and CDR2 as ANQGSEA. V shed 7 bases, J shed 2 bases, and the junction held 10 bases outside the gene matches. The CDR3 spells CSAKRGTVQETQYF. DNA of the CDR3: TGCAGCGCAAAAAGGGGGACAGTACAAGAGACCCAGTACTTC.

The chain recombines TRBV2 with TRBJ1-1, with D possibly being TRBD1 (5 bases). V lost 6 bases, J lost 5 bases, and 13 bases lay in between. The CDR3 runs to 13 residues. Germline V CDR1 and CDR2: SNHLY, FYNNEI. The CDR3 reads CASSAGQETEAFF. DNA of the CDR3: TGTGCCAGCAGCGCAGGGCAGGAGACTGAAGCTTTCTTT.

This clone occurred a few times. This sequence joins TRBV12-3 or TRBV12-4 and TRBJ1-3, with D unresolved. This CDR3 contains 12 residues. Trimming left V 5 bases short and J 7 bases short, with 9 bases between. Here the CDR3 reads CASSPPVNTIYF. CDR3 in DNA: TGTGCCAGCAGTCCCCCCGTGAACACCATATATTTT.

This clone was counted once. This rearrangement joins TRBV6-5 to TRBJ2-1; a weak D match, TRBD1 (6 bases). Germline V gene lookup returns CDR1 MNHEY and CDR2 SVGAGI. Trimming removed 7 bases at V and 8 bases at J, with 15 bases between. The CDR3 length is 13 residues. The CDR3 sequence: CASKQGRPDEQFF. For the CDR3, the DNA is TGTGCCAGCAAACAGGGTAGACCGGATGAGCAGTTCTTC.

This rearrangement joins TRBV4-2 to TRBJ2-5; 9 bases align to TRBD2. V trimming: 4 bases; J trimming: 5 bases; junction bases outside the gene matches: 11. CDR3 size: 16 residues. In germline, CDR1 is LGHNA, CDR2 YNFKEQ. The CDR3 spells CASSRNSGSTPETQYF. The DNA for the CDR3 is TGTGCCAGCAGCCGAAATAGCGGGAGCACACCGGAGACCCAGTACTTC.

The J gene is TRBJ2-1, the V gene TRBV10-3; the match to TRBD2 covers 7 bases. With 8 bases clipped from V and 9 bases from J, the junction kept 16 bases outside the gene matches. In germline, CDR1 is ENHRY, CDR2 SYGVKD. The CDR3 contains 15 residues. The CDR3 region has the DNA TGTGCCATCCGACAACCAATAGGACTAGATGGTGAGCAGTTCTTC. Translation gives CAIRQPIGLDGEQFF.

Written as DNA, the CDR3 is TGTGCCAGTAGTATTGCCCAGGTGGGCAATCAGCCCCAGCATTTT. Its translation is CASSIAQVGNQPQHF. V and J are TRBV19 and TRBJ1-5; D gene ambiguous. There are 15 residues in the CDR3. V dropped 3 bases and J dropped 2 bases, with 11 bases sitting between them. In germline, CDR1 is LNHDA, CDR2 SQIVND (reference sequence).

The CDR3 protein is CASSPNSRTGGTEAFF. CDR3 in DNA: TGTGCCAGCTCACCTAATAGCAGGACAGGGGGCACTGAAGCTTTCTTT. The chain carries TRBV18 and TRBJ1-1; 10 bases are shared with TRBD1. The V and J ends lost 3 bases and 4 bases, in that order; junction bases with no gene match: 8. This CDR3 spans 16 amino acids. Germline CDR1 KGHSH, CDR2 LQKENI.

The CDR3 DNA follows: TGTGCCAGCAGCTTCGACAGTCTCCCTAACTATGGCTACACCTTC. This encodes CASSFDSLPNYGYTF. J is TRBJ1-2 and V is TRBV5-4; the D gene is possibly TRBD1 (5 bases). The length of the CDR3 is 15 residues. Trimming took off 2 bases at V and 0 bases at J, with 11 bases between the two ends. The germline V gene encodes CDR1 SGHNT and CDR2 YYREEE (reference sequence).

The table lists this clone with a few counts. This chain uses TRBV3-1 (or the pseudogene TRBV3-2) with TRBJ2-7; no reliable D call. This CDR3 has 13 amino acids. V was clipped by 0 bases and J by 9 bases, with 12 bases between them. Germline loops: CDR1 LGHDT, CDR2 YNNKEL (reference sequence). DNA of the CDR3: TGTGCCAGCAGCCAAGACGCATCCTCCGGGCAGTACGTC. This encodes CASSQDASSGQYV.

The chain employs TRBV27 and TRBJ2-7, with D uncertain. CDR1 MNHEY and CDR2 SMNVEV come from the germline V gene (reference sequence). V lost 4 bases and J 4 bases, leaving 5 bases between the germline ends. CDR3 size: 11 residues. The CDR3 nucleotides read TGTGCCAGCAGTTCGTTGTACGAGCAGTACTTC. It is translated as CASSSLYEQYF.

The chain has TRBV6-5 and TRBJ2-7; 7 bases fit TRBD1. Germline V lookup: CDR1 MNHEY, CDR2 SVGAGI. Losses at the gene ends were 8 bases for V and 9 bases for J; bases not matched to a gene: 7. The CDR3 runs to 11 residues. CDR3 bases: TGTGCCAGCCGGGACAGTATGAGGCAGTACGTC. Its translation is CASRDSMRQYV.

The chain links TRBV2 to TRBJ1-5, with D unclear. The V end lost 7 bases, the J end lost 1 base, and 11 bases lay between the germline ends. The CDR3 extends over 14 amino acids. Germline CDR1 reads SNHLY; CDR2 reads FYNNEI. Written as DNA, the CDR3 is TGTGCCAGCAAGAGGGTTATGAGCAATCAGCCCCAGCATTTT. Amino acids: CASKRVMSNQPQHF.

In DNA form, the CDR3 reads TGTGCCAGCAGTGAACACGTAAGGCAGGGAAACACCTTC. Translating it yields CASSEHVRQGNTF. The chain recombines TRBV6-1 with TRBJ1-2; the D gene is possibly TRBD1 (5 bases). The germline gives CDR1 MNHNS, CDR2 SASEGT. This CDR3 is 13 amino acids long. Trimming stripped 2 bases from V and 12 bases from J, with 16 bases between.

V usage is TRBV7-9 and J usage is TRBJ2-2; D gene uncertain. Germline V gene data show CDR1 as SEHNR and CDR2 as FQNEAQ (reference sequence). The CDR3 runs to 12 residues. V was clipped by 4 bases and J by 12 bases, with 12 bases between them. CDR3 sequence reads: CASSSDSYKLFF. The CDR3 coding sequence is TGTGCCAGCAGCTCTGACTCGTACAAGCTGTTTTTT.

This clone was recorded only once. The chain recombines TRBV12-3 or TRBV12-4 with TRBJ2-2; 8 bases align to TRBD2. This CDR3 region has 13 residues. Germline trimming cut 11 bases from V and 4 bases from J; bases unmatched to any gene: 6. CDR3 sequence reads: CASGGGRTGELFF. In nucleotides, the CDR3 is TGTGCCTCGGGGGGGGGACGCACCGGGGAGCTGTTTTTT.

The chain recombines TRBV11-2 with TRBJ2-3, with 13 bases aligning to TRBD2. The germline V gene encodes CDR1 SGHAT and CDR2 FQNNGV. The J segment lost 6 bases and the V segment lost 3 bases, leaving 6 bases of the junction unmatched. The CDR3 consists of 16 residues. CDR3 region: CASSFTSGGADDTQYF. The CDR3 nucleotides read TGTGCCAGCAGCTTCACTAGCGGGGGGGCCGATGATACGCAGTATTTT.

The V and J genes are TRBV6-5 and TRBJ2-5; 7 bases align to TRBD2. Germline V CDR1 and CDR2: MNHEY, SVGAGI. V shed 6 bases, J shed 3 bases, and the junction held 4 bases outside the gene matches. The CDR3 loop spans 13 amino acids. The CDR3 region is CASRVAGKETQYF. In DNA, the CDR3 is TGTGCCAGCAGGGTAGCGGGTAAAGAGACCCAGTACTTC.

In this sample, this clone turned up a few times. This rearrangement joins TRBV9 to TRBJ1-1; D is uncertain. V was clipped by 4 bases and J by 0 bases, with 10 bases between them. The germline V gene encodes CDR1 SGDLS and CDR2 YYNGEE. CDR3 length: 14 residues. CDR3 region: CASSPRHLNTEAFF. As DNA, the CDR3 is TGTGCCAGCAGCCCGAGACACCTGAACACTGAAGCTTTCTTT.

V gene TRBV11-2 combines with J gene TRBJ2-1, with D tentatively TRBD1 (6 bases). CDR1 is SGHAT, CDR2 FQNNGV, per germline. Trimming removed 7 bases at V and 9 bases at J, with 10 bases between. The CDR3 extends over 11 amino acids. As DNA, the CDR3 is TGTGCCAGCACAGGGGTAATTGAGCAGTTCTTC. Encoded protein: CASTGVIEQFF. The whole variable domain, filled in from reference TRBV11-2 and TRBJ2-1, reads EAGVAQSPRYKIIEKRQSVAFWCNPISGHATLYWYQQILGQGPKLLIQFQNNGVVDDSQLPKDRFSAERLKGVDSTLKIQPAKLEDSAVYLCASTGVIEQFFGPGTRLTVL.

The chain joins TRBV19 to TRBJ1-2; tentative D call: TRBD1 (6 bases). The CDR3 spans 12 residues. CDR1 is LNHDA and CDR2 is SQIVND in the germline V gene (reference sequence). Written as DNA, the CDR3 is TGTGACCCAGGGGTGCAGGGCTATGGCTACACCTTC. As protein: CDPGVQGYGYTF.

This chain connects TRBV19 to TRBJ2-3; TRBD1 aligns across 9 bases. The CDR3 totals 16 residues. Unmatched junction bases numbered 6, after V lost 4 bases and J lost 1 base. The germline V gene encodes CDR1 LNHDA and CDR2 SQIVND (reference sequence). The CDR3 DNA reads TGTGCCAGTAGTAAACGACGGACAGGGGGCACAGATACGCAGTATTTT. Translating gives CASSKRRTGGTDTQYF.

The chain couples TRBV6-2 or TRBV6-3 to TRBJ1-1; TRBD1 matches at 7 bases. In germline, CDR1 is MNHEY, CDR2 SVGEGT. The CDR3 covers 15 residues. V gave up 2 bases and J gave up 2 bases; unmatched junction bases: 5. The CDR3 reads CASSYRGTANTEAFF. Written as DNA, the CDR3 is TGTGCCAGCAGTTACCGCGGGACAGCCAACACTGAAGCTTTCTTT.

The V call is TRBV27, the J call TRBJ1-4; 8 bases fit TRBD1. V shed 6 bases, J shed 7 bases, and the junction held 7 bases outside the gene matches. This CDR3 is 14 amino acids long. Germline CDR1 MNHEY, CDR2 SMNVEV (reference sequence). DNA for the CDR3: TGTGCCAGCAGACCATTGCAGGGGGCTGAAAAACTGTTTTTT. It specifies CASRPLQGAEKLFF. The full variable domain, in which reference TRBV27 and TRBJ1-4 provide the parts outside the CDR3, is EAQVTQNPRYLITVTGKKLTVTCSQNMNHEYMSWYRQDPGLGLRQIYYSMNVEVTDKGDVPEGYKVSRKEKRNFPLILESPSPNQTSLYFCASRPLQGAEKLFFGSGTQLSVL.

The chain is built from TRBV6-5 and TRBJ1-6; unclear D gene. The CDR3 has 15 residues. Trimming took off 2 bases at V and 0 bases at J, with 5 bases between the two ends. Germline CDR1 reads MNHEY; CDR2 reads SVGAGI. The CDR3 here is CASSYGSSYNSPLHF. CDR3 sequence (DNA): TGTGCCAGCAGTTACGGGAGCTCCTATAATTCACCCCTCCACTTT.

This chain joins TRBV9 and TRBJ1-3, with TRBD1 as a possible D gene (6 bases). CDR1 is SGDLS and CDR2 is YYNGEE in the germline V gene. This CDR3 region has 14 residues. V was shortened by 4 bases and J by 8 bases, with 16 bases between the two germline ends. CDR3 DNA: TGTGCCAGCAGCCAGCTAACAGGGTTAGACACCATATATTTT. This encodes CASSQLTGLDTIYF.

For this clone: The sample holds other DNA sequences that translate to the same CDR3. The rearrangement joins TRBV27 to TRBJ1-5; 11 bases match TRBD1. There are 14 residues in the CDR3. Looked up from germline, CDR1 is MNHEY and CDR2 is SMNVEV (reference sequence). After removal of 4 bases from V and 7 bases from J, the junction contained 3 bases not matched to a gene. CDR3 amino acids: CASSSGTGGQPQHF. CDR3 nucleotide sequence: TGTGCCAGCAGTTCGGGGACAGGGGGACAGCCCCAGCATTTT.